This T cell receptor (beta chain) is from a study of blood T cell repertoires in COVID-19. Study context: COVID-19 samples collected from the United States, Italy and Spain covered acute and convalescent phases. PBMCs, B-cell-depleted T cells, or T cells were the source of the cDNA or gDNA that made up the material.

V was pared by 1 base and J by 5 bases, with 15 bases between. Germline V gene sequence: CDR1 SGHTS, CDR2 YDEGEE. The CDR3 totals 15 residues. This clone has just one count. In the original workflow: Estimated nucleated cell counts came from reference gene primer amplification. This table comes from immunoSEQ multiplex PCR, and its TCRdb copy is limited to in-frame clones, with some not included. The V and J calls and clone size come from that table; D and trimming were worked out from the DNA. The table shows tens of thousands of clones, with more than 65% occurring only once. Material: peripheral blood. V gene TRBV5-8 combines with J gene TRBJ2-5; perhaps TRBD1 as D (5 bases). The TCR sequence derives from a man in his 60s with acute or convalescent COVID-19. The CDR3 DNA reads as TGTGCCAGCAGCTTGATTGTGGGGCGCCCGGAGACCCAGTACTTC. This gives the protein CASSLIVGRPETQYF. The variable domain in full, completed from reference TRBV5-8 and TRBJ2-5, reads EAGVTQSPTHLIKTRGQQATLRCSPISGHTSVYWYQQALGLGLQFLLWYDEGEERNRGNFPPRFSGRQFPNYSSELNVNALELEDSALYLCASSLIVGRPETQYFGPGTRLLVL.